Listed below are T cell receptor beta chains from one sample, sequenced in a study of technical replicates of blood from several donors. Assay used: immunoSEQ multiplex PCR; TCRdb lists only in-frame clones, some missing. The data contain approximately 81,000 clones, approximately 96% of them singletons. The sequenced sample was T cells isolated from PBMCs. These receptors were taken from a human donor in good health. Each CDR3 is given with its conserved first and last residue. A D gene is named only where the DNA matches it firmly. A row's size may be missing; if present it is once, few, many or a size class.

NA | TRBJ2-1 | NA | TRBV11-3 | CASSQLAYNEQFF | TGTGCCAGCAGCCAACTAGCTTACAATGAGCAGTTCTTC
NA | TRBJ1-3 | NA | TRBV27 | CASSLSPLAGNTIYF | TGTGCCAGCAGTTTATCGCCGTTAGCTGGAAACACCATATATTTT
once | TRBJ2-7 | TRBD2 | TRBV7-8 | CASRERGLANEQYF | TGTGCCAGCAGGGAAAGGGGACTAGCGAACGAGCAGTACTTC
NA | TRBJ2-7 | NA | TRBV28 | CASSLIDETYEQYF | TGTGCCAGCAGTTTAATAGATGAAACCTACGAGCAGTACTTC
NA | TRBJ1-1 | NA | TRBV19 | CASSSQGVTEAFF | TGTGCCAGTAGTTCACAAGGGGTGACTGAAGCTTTCTTT
NA | TRBJ2-7 | NA | TRBV4-1 | CASSQRPLTVYFHYEQYF | TGCGCCAGCAGCCAACGCCCGCTCACTGTCTACTTCCACTACGAGCAGTACTTC
NA | TRBJ1-4 | NA | TRBV5-1 | CASHTGQGSEKLFF | TGCGCCAGCCATACGGGCCAGGGGAGTGAAAAACTGTTTTTT
NA | TRBJ2-7 | TRBD2 | TRBV4-1 | CASSQDQREGSYEQYF | TGCGCCAGCAGCCAAGATCAGCGGGAGGGTTCCTACGAGCAGTACTTC
NA | TRBJ1-2 | TRBD1 | TRBV27 | CASSWGQGGYGYTF | TGTGCCAGCAGTTGGGGACAGGGAGGCTATGGCTACACCTTC
once | TRBJ1-4 | NA | TRBV2 | CASRRQGLNEKLFF | TGTGCCAGCAGGAGGCAGGGGCTTAATGAAAAACTGTTTTTT
NA | TRBJ1-2 | TRBD1 | TRBV6-4 | CASRPDRHNYGYTF | TGTGCCAGCAGGCCGGACAGGCATAACTATGGCTACACCTTC
NA | TRBJ2-2 | NA | TRBV30 | CAWSAHTGYTGELFF | TGTGCCTGGAGCGCTCATACGGGGTACACCGGGGAGCTGTTTTTT
NA | TRBJ2-7 | NA | TRBV5-6 | CASRSGLIYEQYF | TGTGCCAGCAGGTCAGGACTGATCTACGAGCAGTACTTC
NA | TRBJ2-5 | TRBD1 | TRBV10-1 | CATHSQTGVRDQETQYF | TGCGCCACTCATTCCCAAACAGGGGTCCGTGACCAAGAGACCCAGTACTTC
NA | TRBJ1-2 | NA | TRBV28 | CASSINRVGGYTF | TGTGCCAGCAGTATAAACAGGGTCGGCGGCTACACCTTC
NA | TRBJ1-1 | NA | TRBV7-3 | CASSLSVNTEAFF | TGTGCCAGCAGCTTATCCGTGAACACTGAAGCTTTCTTT
NA | TRBJ1-5 | TRBD1 | TRBV6-1 | CASNRGQDQPQHF | TGTGCCAGCAACAGGGGGCAGGATCAGCCCCAGCATTTT
NA | TRBJ1-2 | TRBD1 | TRBV6-1 | CASSDYLTGGEGYGYGYTF | TGTGCCAGCAGTGATTATCTGACAGGGGGCGAGGGTTACGGCTATGGCTACACCTTC
NA | TRBJ2-5 | NA | TRBV4-3 | CASSQERRGQETQYF | TGCGCCAGCAGCCAAGAACGCCGGGGCCAAGAGACCCAGTACTTC
NA | TRBJ1-1 | NA | TRBV7-9 | CASSLYRNTEAFF | TGTGCCAGCAGCTTATACAGAAACACTGAAGCTTTCTTT
NA | TRBJ2-1 | TRBD2 | TRBV27 | CASSFDSGRYGNEQFF | TGTGCCAGCAGTTTCGATAGCGGGAGGTATGGTAATGAGCAGTTCTTC
NA | TRBJ2-2 | TRBD2 | TRBV4-2 | CASSQEGTSALVGVGELFF | TGTGCCAGCAGCCAAGAAGGGACTAGCGCCTTAGTAGGTGTCGGGGAGCTGTTTTTT
NA | TRBJ2-7 | NA | TRBV19 | CASSYTGREQYF | TGTGCCAGTAGTTACACAGGGCGCGAGCAGTACTTC
NA | TRBJ2-1 | NA | TRBV27 | CASSQYNEQFF | TGTGCCAGCAGTCAGTACAATGAGCAGTTCTTC
NA | TRBJ1-2 | TRBD1 | TRBV5-4 | CASETGGSYGYTF | TGTGCCAGCGAGACAGGGGGCTCCTATGGCTACACCTTC
NA | TRBJ1-1 | NA | TRBV10-1 | CASSESGDTTEAFF | TGCGCCAGCAGTGAGTCAGGGGATACCACTGAAGCTTTCTTT
NA | TRBJ2-1 | NA | TRBV6-4 | CASSPILSGYNEQFF | TGTGCCAGCAGTCCCATTCTGAGCGGGTACAATGAGCAGTTCTTC
NA | TRBJ1-5 | NA | TRBV28 | CASKRRATQPQHF | TGTGCCAGCAAGAGGAGGGCTACTCAGCCCCAGCATTTT
NA | TRBJ2-6 | TRBD1 | TRBV6-4 | CASGTGGSGANVLTF | TGTGCCAGCGGGACAGGGGGCTCTGGGGCCAACGTCCTGACTTTC
NA | TRBJ2-4 | TRBD2 | TRBV7-9 | CASGGLAENIQYF | TGTGCCAGCGGAGGACTAGCGGAAAACATTCAGTACTTC
NA | TRBJ2-2 | TRBD2 | TRBV4-1 | CASSQDRAGGLTGELFF | TGCGCCAGCAGCCAAGATCGAGCGGGAGGACTCACCGGGGAGCTGTTTTTT
NA | TRBJ1-4 | NA | TRBV7-9 | CASSLQEKLFF | TGTGCCAGCAGCTTACAAGAAAAACTGTTTTTT